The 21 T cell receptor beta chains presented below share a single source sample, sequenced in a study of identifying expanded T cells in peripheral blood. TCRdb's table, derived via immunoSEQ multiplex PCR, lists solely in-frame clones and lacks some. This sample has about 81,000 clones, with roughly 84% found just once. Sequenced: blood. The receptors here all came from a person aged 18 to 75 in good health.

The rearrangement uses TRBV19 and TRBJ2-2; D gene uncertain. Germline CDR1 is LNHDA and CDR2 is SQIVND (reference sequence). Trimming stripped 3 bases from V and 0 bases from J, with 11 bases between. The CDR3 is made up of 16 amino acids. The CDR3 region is CASSMARASNTGELFF. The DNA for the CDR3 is TGTGCCAGTAGTATGGCCCGGGCCTCGAACACCGGGGAGCTGTTTTTT.

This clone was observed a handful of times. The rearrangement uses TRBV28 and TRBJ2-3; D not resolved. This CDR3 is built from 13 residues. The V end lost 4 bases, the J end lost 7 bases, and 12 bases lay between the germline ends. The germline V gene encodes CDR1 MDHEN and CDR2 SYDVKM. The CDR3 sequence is CASSSVGLHTQYF. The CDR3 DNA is TGTGCCAGCAGTTCGGTGGGTCTCCATACGCAGTATTTT.

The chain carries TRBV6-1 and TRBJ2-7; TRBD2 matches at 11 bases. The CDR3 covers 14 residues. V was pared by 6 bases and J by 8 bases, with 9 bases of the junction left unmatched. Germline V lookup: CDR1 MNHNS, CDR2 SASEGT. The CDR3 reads CASRLSGRAFQQYF. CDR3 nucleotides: TGTGCCAGCAGACTTAGCGGGAGGGCCTTCCAGCAGTACTTC.

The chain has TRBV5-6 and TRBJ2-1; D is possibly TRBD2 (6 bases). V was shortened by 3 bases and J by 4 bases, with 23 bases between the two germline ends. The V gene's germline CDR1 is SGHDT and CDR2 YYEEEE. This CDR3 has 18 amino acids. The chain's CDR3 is CASSYNGPGGSVYNEQFF. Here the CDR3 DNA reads TGTGCCAGCAGCTACAATGGGCCAGGAGGGAGCGTTTACAATGAGCAGTTCTTC.

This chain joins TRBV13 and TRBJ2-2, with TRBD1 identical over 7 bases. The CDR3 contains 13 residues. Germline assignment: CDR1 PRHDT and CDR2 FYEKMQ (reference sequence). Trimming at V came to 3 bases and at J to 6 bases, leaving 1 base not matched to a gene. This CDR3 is CASSFDRAGELFF. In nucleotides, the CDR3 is TGTGCCAGCAGCTTCGACAGGGCCGGGGAGCTGTTTTTT.

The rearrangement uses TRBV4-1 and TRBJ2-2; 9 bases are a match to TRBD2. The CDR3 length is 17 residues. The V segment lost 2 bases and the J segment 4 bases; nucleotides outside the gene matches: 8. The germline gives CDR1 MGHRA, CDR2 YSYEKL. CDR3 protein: CASSQRAGLASTGELFF. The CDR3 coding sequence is TGCGCCAGCAGCCAACGGGCGGGACTAGCTAGCACCGGGGAGCTGTTTTTT.

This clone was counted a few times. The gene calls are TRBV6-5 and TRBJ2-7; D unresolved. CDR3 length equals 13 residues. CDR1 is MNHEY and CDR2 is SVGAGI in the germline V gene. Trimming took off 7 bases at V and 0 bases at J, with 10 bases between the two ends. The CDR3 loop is CASTASSSYEQYF. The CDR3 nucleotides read TGTGCCAGCACGGCCTCTAGCTCCTACGAGCAGTACTTC.

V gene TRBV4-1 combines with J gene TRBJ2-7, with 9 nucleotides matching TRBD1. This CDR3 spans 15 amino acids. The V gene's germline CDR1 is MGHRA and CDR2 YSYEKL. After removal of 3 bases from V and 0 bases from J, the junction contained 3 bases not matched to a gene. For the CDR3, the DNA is TGCGCCAGCAGCCACGGACAGGGGCCCTCCTACGAGCAGTACTTC. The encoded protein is CASSHGQGPSYEQYF.

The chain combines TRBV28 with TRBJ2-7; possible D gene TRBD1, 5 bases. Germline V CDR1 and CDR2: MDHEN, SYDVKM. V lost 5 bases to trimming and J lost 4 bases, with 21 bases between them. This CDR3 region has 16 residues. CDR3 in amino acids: CASSPSLGRAVYEQYF. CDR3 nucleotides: TGTGCCAGCAGTCCTTCCCTGGGCAGGGCGGTTTACGAGCAGTACTTC.

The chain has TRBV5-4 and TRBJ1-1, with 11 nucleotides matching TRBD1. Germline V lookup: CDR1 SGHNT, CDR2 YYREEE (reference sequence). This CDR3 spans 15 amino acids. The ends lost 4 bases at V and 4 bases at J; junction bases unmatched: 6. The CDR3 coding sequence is TGTGCCAGCAGCAAGGACAGGGGGCAGAGCACTGAAGCTTTCTTT. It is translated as CASSKDRGQSTEAFF.

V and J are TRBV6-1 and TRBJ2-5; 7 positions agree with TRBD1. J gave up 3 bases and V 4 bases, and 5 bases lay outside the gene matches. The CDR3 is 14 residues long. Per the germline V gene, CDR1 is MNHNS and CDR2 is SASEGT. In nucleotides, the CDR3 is TGTGCCAGCAGTGCTGGACAGGTGGAAGAGACCCAGTACTTC. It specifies CASSAGQVEETQYF.

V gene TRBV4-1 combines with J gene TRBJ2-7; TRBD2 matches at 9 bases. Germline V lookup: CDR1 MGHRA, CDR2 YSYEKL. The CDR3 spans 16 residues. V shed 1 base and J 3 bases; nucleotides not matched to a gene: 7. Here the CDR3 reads CASSQVAGVGGYEQYF. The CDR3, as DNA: TGCGCCAGCAGCCAAGTAGCGGGAGTGGGGGGCTACGAGCAGTACTTC.

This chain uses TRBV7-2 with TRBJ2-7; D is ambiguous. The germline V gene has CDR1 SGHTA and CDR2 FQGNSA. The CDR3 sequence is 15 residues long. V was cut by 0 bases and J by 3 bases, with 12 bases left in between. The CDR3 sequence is CASSLAVQRIYEQYF. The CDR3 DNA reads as TGTGCCAGCAGCTTAGCGGTCCAGCGAATCTACGAGCAGTACTTC.

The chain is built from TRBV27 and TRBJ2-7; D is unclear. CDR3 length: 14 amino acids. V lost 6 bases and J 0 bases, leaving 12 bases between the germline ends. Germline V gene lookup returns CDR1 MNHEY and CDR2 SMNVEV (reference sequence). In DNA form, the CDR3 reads TGTGCCAGCAGCCTAGGGCTTAGCTCCTACGAGCAGTACTTC. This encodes CASSLGLSSYEQYF.

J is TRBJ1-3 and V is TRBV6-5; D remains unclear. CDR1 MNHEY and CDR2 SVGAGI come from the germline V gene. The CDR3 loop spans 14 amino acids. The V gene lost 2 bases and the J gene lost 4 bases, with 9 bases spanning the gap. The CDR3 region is CASSYSSAGNTIYF. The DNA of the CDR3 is TGTGCCAGCAGTTACAGTTCGGCGGGAAACACCATATATTTT.

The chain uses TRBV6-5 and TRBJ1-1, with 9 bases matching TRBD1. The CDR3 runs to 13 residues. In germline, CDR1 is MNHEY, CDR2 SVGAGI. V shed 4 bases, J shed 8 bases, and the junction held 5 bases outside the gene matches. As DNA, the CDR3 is TGTGCCAGCAGTTTAGACAGGGGGAGGGAAGCTTTCTTT. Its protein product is CASSLDRGREAFF.

CDR3 bases: TGTGCCAGCAGTTTAATATACCCTAGCGCAAAGTCCCATGAGCAGTTCTTC. Protein product: CASSLIYPSAKSHEQFF. The rearrangement uses TRBV28 and TRBJ2-1; tentatively, D is TRBD2 (6 bases). In germline, CDR1 is MDHEN, CDR2 SYDVKM. The CDR3 sequence is 17 residues long. Trimming removed 2 bases from V and 8 bases from J, with 22 bases in between.

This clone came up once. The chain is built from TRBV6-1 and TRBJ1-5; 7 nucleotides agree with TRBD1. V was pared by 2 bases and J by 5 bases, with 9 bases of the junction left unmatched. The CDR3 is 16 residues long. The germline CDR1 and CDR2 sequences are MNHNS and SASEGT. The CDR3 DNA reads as TGTGCCAGCAGTGAATCTAGACAGGGTGGTGATCAGCCCCAGCATTTT. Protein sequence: CASSESRQGGDQPQHF.

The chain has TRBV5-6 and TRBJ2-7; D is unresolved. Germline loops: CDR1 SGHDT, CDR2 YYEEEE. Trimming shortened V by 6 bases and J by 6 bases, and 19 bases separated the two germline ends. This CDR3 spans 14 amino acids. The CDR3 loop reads CASIRRWGSGEQYF. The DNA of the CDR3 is TGTGCCAGCATCCGTCGGTGGGGTTCGGGCGAGCAGTACTTC.

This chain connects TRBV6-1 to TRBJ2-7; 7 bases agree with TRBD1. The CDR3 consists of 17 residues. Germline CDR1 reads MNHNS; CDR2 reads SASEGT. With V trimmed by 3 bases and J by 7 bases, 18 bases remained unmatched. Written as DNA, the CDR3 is TGTGCCAGCAGTGATCTCCCGCAGGGACAGACTCTTTTTGAGCAGTACTTC. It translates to CASSDLPQGQTLFEQYF.

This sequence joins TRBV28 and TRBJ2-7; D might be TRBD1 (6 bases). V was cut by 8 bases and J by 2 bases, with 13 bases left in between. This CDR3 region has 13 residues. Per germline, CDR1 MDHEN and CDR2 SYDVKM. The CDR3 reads CASGTPGPYEQYF. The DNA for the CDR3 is TGTGCCAGCGGGACACCGGGCCCCTACGAGCAGTACTTC.